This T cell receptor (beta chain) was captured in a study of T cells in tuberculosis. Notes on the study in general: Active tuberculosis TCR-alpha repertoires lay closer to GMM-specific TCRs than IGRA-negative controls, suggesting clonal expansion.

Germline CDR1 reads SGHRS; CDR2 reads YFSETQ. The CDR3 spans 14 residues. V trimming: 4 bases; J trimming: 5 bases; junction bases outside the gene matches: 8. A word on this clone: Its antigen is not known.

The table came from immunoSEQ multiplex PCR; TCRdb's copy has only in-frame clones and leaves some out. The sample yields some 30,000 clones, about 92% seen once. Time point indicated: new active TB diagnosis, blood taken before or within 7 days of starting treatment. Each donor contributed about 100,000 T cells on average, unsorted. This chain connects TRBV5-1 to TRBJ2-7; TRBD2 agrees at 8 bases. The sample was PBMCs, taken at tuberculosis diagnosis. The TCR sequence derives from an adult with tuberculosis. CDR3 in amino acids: CASSPSGGKDEQYF. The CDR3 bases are TGCGCCAGCAGCCCCTCGGGAGGGAAGGACGAGCAGTACTTC.